Reported below is one T cell receptor (beta chain). Generated by immunoSEQ multiplex PCR, the TCRdb table keeps only in-frame clones and is missing some. The sample lists 130,000 to 150,000 clones; over 60% were seen once. The CDR3 has 13 amino acids. The germline gives CDR1 SEHNR, CDR2 FQNEAQ (reference sequence). V dropped 6 bases and J dropped 4; count of bases not matched to a gene: 3. This specimen belongs to a study of blood T cell repertoires in COVID-19. The wider study: Material from acute and convalescent COVID-19 was sourced from the United States, Italy and Spain. The analysed material was cDNA or gDNA that came from T cells, B-cell-depleted T cells, or PBMCs.

Source material: peripheral blood. This chain connects TRBV7-9 to TRBJ2-3, with 8 bases identical to TRBD2. This receptor was taken from a man older than 75 with acute or convalescent COVID-19. CDR3 region: CASRRGAADTQYF. The CDR3 DNA reads TGTGCCAGCAGGCGGGGGGCCGCAGATACGCAGTATTTT.